A selection of T cell receptor beta chains follows, all from one sample in a study of blood T cells in healthy people across ages. TCRdb called the 5' RACE reads again in MiXCR, with one record for every CDR3 protein. The table shows over a million distinct CDR3 sequences, with 40% to 55% occurring only once. Specimen: blood. The receptor set was obtained from a woman aged 60-75 years in good health. Both conserved end residues are part of each CDR3. The order of the fields is V gene, J gene, D gene, clone size, CDR3 protein, CDR3 DNA. The D gene is left open where the match is weak. Clone size is shown for a subset of rows, as once, few, many or a class of expanded clone.

V gene: TRBV7-2; J gene: TRBJ2-7; D gene: -; clone size: few; CDR3 protein: CASSLVGASSSYEQYF; CDR3 DNA: TGTGCCAGCAGCTTAGTAGGGGCCTCGAGCTCCTACGAGCAGTACTTC
V gene: TRBV6-5; J gene: TRBJ2-5; D gene: -; clone size: -; CDR3 protein: CASSNRDSQETQYF; CDR3 DNA: TGTGCCAGCAGTAACCGAGACAGTCAAGAGACCCAGTACTTC
V gene: TRBV25-1; J gene: TRBJ1-2; D gene: -; clone size: -; CDR3 protein: CASSEGRNYGYTF; CDR3 DNA: TGTGCCAGCAGTGAGGGACGTAACTATGGCTACACCTTC
V gene: TRBV7-2; J gene: TRBJ2-1; D gene: -; clone size: few; CDR3 protein: CASVAGGIGYNEQFF; CDR3 DNA: TGTGCCAGCGTCGCCGGAGGGATAGGCTACAATGAGCAGTTCTTC
V gene: TRBV20-1; J gene: TRBJ1-2; D gene: TRBD1; clone size: few; CDR3 protein: CSARDWTGRRYGYTF; CDR3 DNA: TGCAGTGCTAGAGATTGGACAGGGAGGCGCTATGGCTACACCTTC
V gene: TRBV5-5; J gene: TRBJ2-3; D gene: -; clone size: -; CDR3 protein: CASSLDGWGTDTQYF; CDR3 DNA: TGTGCCAGCAGCTTAGACGGCTGGGGGACAGATACGCAGTATTTT
V gene: TRBV16; J gene: TRBJ2-7; D gene: -; clone size: -; CDR3 protein: CASNQFRGAYEQYF; CDR3 DNA: TGTGCCAGCAACCAATTCCGAGGGGCCTACGAGCAGTACTTC
V gene: TRBV20-1; J gene: TRBJ2-1; D gene: -; clone size: few; CDR3 protein: CSARGINEQFF; CDR3 DNA: TGCAGTGCTAGAGGGATTAATGAGCAGTTCTTC
V gene: TRBV6-5; J gene: TRBJ1-1; D gene: -; clone size: -; CDR3 protein: CASSYQNTEAFF; CDR3 DNA: TGTGCCAGCAGTTACCAGAACACTGAAGCTTTCTTT
V gene: TRBV27; J gene: TRBJ1-3; D gene: TRBD1; clone size: -; CDR3 protein: CASSLVGQGGNTIYF; CDR3 DNA: TGTGCCAGCAGTTTAGTGGGACAGGGCGGAAACACCATATATTTT
V gene: TRBV20-1; J gene: TRBJ1-2; D gene: -; clone size: few; CDR3 protein: CSARPRLNYGYTF; CDR3 DNA: TGCAGTGCTAGACCCCGGCTTAACTATGGCTACACCTTC
V gene: TRBV11-2; J gene: TRBJ2-7; D gene: -; clone size: -; CDR3 protein: CASSVKPGQLQNYEQYF; CDR3 DNA: TGTGCCAGCAGCGTCAAACCGGGACAACTTCAGAACTACGAGCAGTACTTC
V gene: TRBV25-1; J gene: TRBJ2-5; D gene: TRBD1; clone size: many; CDR3 protein: CASAPGQGRETQYF; CDR3 DNA: TGTGCCAGCGCTCCGGGACAGGGGAGAGAGACCCAGTACTTC
V gene: TRBV14; J gene: TRBJ2-1; D gene: -; clone size: -; CDR3 protein: CASSQNLGFNEQFF; CDR3 DNA: TGTGCCAGCAGCCAGAATTTGGGTTTCAATGAGCAGTTCTTC
V gene: TRBV10-3; J gene: TRBJ2-1; D gene: -; clone size: -; CDR3 protein: CAISESTLSINEQFF; CDR3 DNA: TGTGCCATCAGTGAGTCGACTCTCAGCATCAATGAGCAGTTCTTC
V gene: TRBV3-1; J gene: TRBJ2-3; D gene: -; clone size: -; CDR3 protein: CASSTIGDTQYF; CDR3 DNA: TGTGCCAGCAGCACCATTGGGGATACGCAGTATTTT
V gene: TRBV6-1; J gene: TRBJ2-1; D gene: TRBD2; clone size: -; CDR3 protein: CATRTSGYNEQFF; CDR3 DNA: TGTGCCACCAGGACTAGCGGTTACAATGAGCAGTTCTTC
V gene: TRBV29-1; J gene: TRBJ2-5; D gene: TRBD2; clone size: -; CDR3 protein: CSVEDPWGTSAQETQYF; CDR3 DNA: TGCAGCGTTGAAGACCCTTGGGGGACTAGCGCCCAAGAGACCCAGTACTTC
V gene: TRBV6-5; J gene: TRBJ2-7; D gene: -; clone size: -; CDR3 protein: CASSSSRIYEQYF; CDR3 DNA: TGTGCCAGCAGTAGCTCTAGAATCTACGAGCAGTACTTC
V gene: TRBV14; J gene: TRBJ1-2; D gene: -; clone size: few; CDR3 protein: CASSRTGAQMRSGYTF; CDR3 DNA: TGTGCCAGCAGCCGGACGGGGGCGCAAATGAGGAGTGGCTACACCTTC
V gene: TRBV20-1; J gene: TRBJ2-3; D gene: TRBD1; clone size: once; CDR3 protein: CSAKPGTGFTDTQYF; CDR3 DNA: TGCAGTGCTAAGCCCGGGACAGGGTTTACAGATACGCAGTATTTT
V gene: TRBV3-1; J gene: TRBJ2-1; D gene: -; clone size: -; CDR3 protein: CASSQPGDYNEQFF; CDR3 DNA: TGTGCCAGCAGCCAACCCGGGGATTACAATGAGCAGTTCTTC
V gene: TRBV7-9; J gene: TRBJ2-1; D gene: TRBD2; clone size: -; CDR3 protein: CASSNYLRGNNEQFF; CDR3 DNA: TGTGCCAGCAGCAACTACCTGCGGGGGAACAATGAGCAGTTCTTC
V gene: TRBV27; J gene: TRBJ2-1; D gene: -; clone size: few; CDR3 protein: CASSWRAYNEQFF; CDR3 DNA: TGTGCCAGCAGTTGGAGGGCCTACAATGAGCAGTTCTTC
V gene: TRBV29-1; J gene: TRBJ2-1; D gene: -; clone size: -; CDR3 protein: CSVESPGSSYNEQFF; CDR3 DNA: TGCAGCGTTGAATCTCCAGGGAGCTCCTACAATGAGCAGTTCTTC
V gene: TRBV20-1; J gene: TRBJ2-5; D gene: -; clone size: -; CDR3 protein: CSVREGARETQYF; CDR3 DNA: TGCAGTGTCCGGGAAGGGGCCCGAGAGACCCAGTACTTC
V gene: TRBV7-9; J gene: TRBJ2-7; D gene: TRBD2; clone size: -; CDR3 protein: CASSWQVAGGTYEQYF; CDR3 DNA: TGTGCCAGCAGCTGGCAGGTCGCGGGAGGAACCTACGAGCAGTACTTC
V gene: TRBV3-1; J gene: TRBJ2-4; D gene: TRBD1; clone size: -; CDR3 protein: CASSQDPSAGGRNIQYF; CDR3 DNA: TGTGCCAGCAGCCAAGATCCCTCGGCAGGGGGACGAAACATTCAGTACTTC
V gene: TRBV2; J gene: TRBJ2-7; D gene: TRBD2; clone size: -; CDR3 protein: CASSEIAGGPSEQYF; CDR3 DNA: TGTGCCAGCAGTGAAATCGCGGGAGGGCCTAGCGAGCAGTACTTC
V gene: TRBV9; J gene: TRBJ2-3; D gene: TRBD2; clone size: -; CDR3 protein: CASSVGTRYGTQYF; CDR3 DNA: TGTGCCAGCAGCGTAGGGACTAGGTATGGTACGCAGTATTTT
V gene: TRBV5-1; J gene: TRBJ1-6; D gene: TRBD1; clone size: -; CDR3 protein: CASSLSTGDNSPLHF; CDR3 DNA: TGCGCCAGCAGCCTATCGACAGGGGACAATTCACCCCTCCACTTT
V gene: TRBV10-3; J gene: TRBJ1-2; D gene: -; clone size: few; CDR3 protein: CAISESGVNYGYTF; CDR3 DNA: TGTGCCATCAGTGAGTCGGGGGTGAACTATGGCTACACCTTC
V gene: TRBV20-1; J gene: TRBJ2-7; D gene: -; clone size: -; CDR3 protein: CSASSSDGSYEQYF; CDR3 DNA: TGCAGTGCTAGTAGCTCCGACGGCAGCTACGAGCAGTACTTC
V gene: TRBV10-1; J gene: TRBJ2-3; D gene: -; clone size: -; CDR3 protein: CASSSWVAGTQYF; CDR3 DNA: TGCGCCAGCAGTTCCTGGGTGGCGGGGACGCAGTATTTT
V gene: TRBV29-1; J gene: TRBJ2-1; D gene: -; clone size: medium-sized; CDR3 protein: CSVDLVGPLDNEQFF; CDR3 DNA: TGCAGCGTTGACCTCGTGGGACCCCTTGACAATGAGCAGTTCTTC
V gene: TRBV15; J gene: TRBJ2-7; D gene: -; clone size: -; CDR3 protein: CATSRDGSLGYEQYF; CDR3 DNA: TGTGCCACCAGCAGAGATGGGTCATTGGGATACGAGCAGTACTTC
V gene: TRBV12-3/TRBV12-4; J gene: TRBJ2-5; D gene: -; clone size: -; CDR3 protein: CASSVGWGRGAYF; CDR3 DNA: -
V gene: TRBV20-1; J gene: TRBJ2-3; D gene: -; clone size: -; CDR3 protein: CSAIARGSTNTQYF; CDR3 DNA: TGCAGTGCCATAGCCCGGGGCTCCACTAATACGCAGTATTTT
V gene: TRBV9; J gene: TRBJ1-2; D gene: TRBD1; clone size: -; CDR3 protein: CASSPDGQGHGYTF; CDR3 DNA: TGTGCCAGCAGCCCCGACGGACAGGGCCATGGCTACACCTTC
V gene: TRBV7-9; J gene: TRBJ2-1; D gene: -; clone size: -; CDR3 protein: CASSLAGGLLNEQFF; CDR3 DNA: TGTGCCAGCAGCTTAGCGGGAGGCCTATTAAATGAGCAGTTCTTC
V gene: TRBV18; J gene: TRBJ2-1; D gene: -; clone size: -; CDR3 protein: CASSPSDWKFF; CDR3 DNA: TGTGCCAGCTCACCCTCCGACTGGAAGTTCTTC
V gene: TRBV4-1; J gene: TRBJ2-2; D gene: -; clone size: -; CDR3 protein: CASSHRRSSGELFF; CDR3 DNA: TGCGCCAGCAGCCACCGAAGGAGTTCCGGGGAGCTGTTTTTT
V gene: TRBV10-3; J gene: TRBJ2-1; D gene: -; clone size: -; CDR3 protein: CAMFNGAEQFF; CDR3 DNA: TGTGCCATGTTTAATGGAGCGGAGCAGTTCTTC
V gene: TRBV28; J gene: TRBJ2-1; D gene: -; clone size: few; CDR3 protein: CASSERGTYNEQFF; CDR3 DNA: TGTGCCAGCAGCGAGCGTGGAACCTACAATGAGCAGTTCTTC